This T cell receptor beta chain was found in a study of shared clonotypes between healthy human individuals. Study-level results: Between a few donors, naive CD4 clonotypes were shared at a level of approximately 5%.

Germline lookup yields CDR1 SGHTA and CDR2 FQGNSA. V lost 5 bases to trimming and J lost 0 bases, with 11 bases between them. The CDR3 totals 15 residues. Points on this clone: Antigen specificity is unknown.

Generated by immunoSEQ multiplex PCR, the TCRdb table keeps only in-frame clones and is missing some. The table includes roughly 1,100,000 clones, approximately 72% detected once. This receptor was taken from a man younger than 30 in good health. Sequenced sample: memory CD4+ T cells sorted from blood. Indicated subset: CD45RA-negative fraction. V gene TRBV7-2 combines with J gene TRBJ1-5, with a weak D call TRBD1 (5 bases). The CDR3 spells CASSQYDSSNQPQHF. The CDR3 coding sequence is TGTGCCAGCAGCCAATACGACAGTAGCAATCAGCCCCAGCATTTT.